The TCR beta chain under discussion was sequenced for a study of blood T cell repertoires in COVID-19. Study-level background: T cells, B-cell-depleted T cells, or PBMCs provided the cDNA or gDNA that served as material.

This clone was seen once. In the source study's methods: Estimation of nucleated cell counts relied on the amplification of reference gene primers. Measured with immunoSEQ multiplex PCR; TCRdb has only the in-frame clones, and not every one. The D gene and trimming were derived from the DNA, and the V and J assignments and clone size from that table. Altogether about 120,000 clones are present, about 85% being singletons, with the ten largest covering less than 8.5%. The CDR3 is 15 amino acids. V dropped 3 bases and J dropped 10; count of bases not matched to a gene: 12. The germline gives CDR1 GTSNPN, CDR2 SVGIG (reference sequence).

This TCR derives from a man aged 80 or over with active or convalescent COVID-19. The chain joins TRBV30 to TRBJ1-6, with 7 bases identical to TRBD1. The specimen was peripheral blood. CDR3 sequence (DNA): TGTGCCTGGAGGGACCGAACAGGGGTCATCTCACCCCTCCACTTT. This sequence encodes CAWRDRTGVISPLHF.